The 9 T cell receptor beta chains below come from one sample, sequenced in a study of regulatory T cells in long-lasting Graves disease. Time point defined: persistent/refractory GD, antithyroid drugs over 5 years with positive TRAb. From RNA extracted from PBMCs, the TCR library was made. Arm-PCR with iRepertoire HTBI primers amplified the CDR3 regions for these TCR beta libraries. MiXCR, applied by TCRdb to the multiplex PCR reads, yields one record per CDR3 protein. The sample lists fewer than 600,000 distinct CDR3 sequences, 20% to 25% occurring once. Sequencing used peripheral blood mononuclear cells (PBMCs), obtained when the disease was refractory, from a patient treated with antithyroid drugs. These receptors all come from a female donor with Graves disease.

In its sample, this clonotype was seen many times. The chain is built from TRBV28 and TRBJ2-4; 15 bases fit TRBD2. Germline V gene sequence: CDR1 MDHEN, CDR2 SYDVKM. V was clipped by 5 bases and J by 4 bases; unmatched bases: 6. The CDR3 has 17 amino acids. The CDR3 bases are TGTGCCAGCAGTCTACCGGGACTAGCGGGGGGTAAAAACATTCAGTACTTC. Protein: CASSLPGLAGGKNIQYF.

This clonotype was observed many times. The gene calls are TRBV12-3 or TRBV12-4 and TRBJ1-3; D uncertain. The ends were cut back, 6 bases at V and 2 bases at J, with 5 bases in the middle. The length of the CDR3 is 12 residues. The CDR3 sequence: CASRYPGNTIYF. CDR3 DNA sequence: TGTGCCAGCAGATATCCTGGAAACACCATATATTTT.

The chain couples TRBV14 to TRBJ1-2; maybe TRBD1 (5 bases). V gave up 0 bases and J gave up 8 bases, with 22 bases separating them. The CDR3 contains 17 residues. The germline V gene encodes CDR1 SGHDN and CDR2 FVKESK. The CDR3 sequence: CASSQEVGRGRLRGYTF. DNA for the CDR3: TGTGCCAGCAGCCAAGAAGTAGGTCGGGGCCGGTTGCGGGGCTACACCTTC.

The gene calls are TRBV9 and TRBJ1-1, with D hard to call. The V and J ends lost 0 bases and 5 bases respectively, with 8 bases between them. The CDR3 is made up of 13 amino acids. From germline, CDR1 is SGDLS and CDR2 YYNGEE. The CDR3 nucleotides are TGTGCCAGCAGCGTAGGCCCGAGGACTGAAGCTTTCTTT. This sequence encodes CASSVGPRTEAFF.

Ten or more counts support this clonotype. This chain joins TRBV28 and TRBJ1-2; D is possibly TRBD1 (6 bases). The CDR3 has 16 amino acids. CDR1 and CDR2 (germline): MDHEN, SYDVKM. The V end lost 4 bases, the J end lost 7 bases, and 22 bases lay between the germline ends. CDR3 in DNA: TGTGCCAGCAGTTCTACAGGGATAGTTGGGATAGTTGGCTACACCTTC. It yields the protein CASSSTGIVGIVGYTF.

The V gene is TRBV7-3, the J gene TRBJ2-1; D possibly matches TRBD1 or TRBD2 (7 bases each). From germline, CDR1 is SGHTA and CDR2 FQGTGA. The CDR3 spans 14 residues. V shed 5 bases and J shed 4 bases, with 12 bases lying between them. The CDR3, as DNA: TGTGCCAGCAGCGCAGCGGGACAGTACAATGAGCAGTTCTTC. It codes for CASSAAGQYNEQFF. The whole variable domain, filled in from reference TRBV7-3 and TRBJ2-1, reads GAGVSQTPSNKVTEKGKYVELRCDPISGHTALYWYRQSLGQGPEFLIYFQGTGAADDSGLPNDRFFAVRPEGSVSTLKIQRTERGDSAVYLCASSAAGQYNEQFFGPGTRLTVL.

This clonotype was seen a few times. The genes are TRBV12-5 and TRBJ1-2; D unresolved. CDR1 LGHNT and CDR2 FRNRAP come from the germline V gene. This CDR3 contains 15 residues. V was trimmed by 0 bases and J by 3 bases, leaving 11 bases between them. CDR3 DNA sequence: TGTGCTAGTGGTTTGGTAACCCAGGATTACTATGGCTACACCTTC. Protein sequence: CASGLVTQDYYGYTF.

A note on this clonotype: A much larger clone lies a single base off, so this may be a read error. J is TRBJ1-5 and V is TRBV28; 8 bases are a match to TRBD1. CDR1 and CDR2 from the germline V gene are MDHEN and SYDVKM. This CDR3 has 14 amino acids. This chain's CDR3 is CASTGQAINQPRHF. In DNA, the CDR3 is TGTGCCAGCACGGGACAGGCGATCAATCAGCCCCGGCATTTT.

In this sample, this clonotype turned up many times. V usage is TRBV7-3 and J usage is TRBJ2-2; possible D gene TRBD1, 5 bases. V lost 6 bases, J lost 1 base, and 15 bases lay in between. CDR1 is SGHTA and CDR2 is FQGTGA in the germline V gene. This CDR3 comprises 16 residues. CDR3 DNA: TGTGCCAGCAGTCTTTGGACAAACCTGAACACCGGGGAGCTGTTTTTT. As protein: CASSLWTNLNTGELFF.